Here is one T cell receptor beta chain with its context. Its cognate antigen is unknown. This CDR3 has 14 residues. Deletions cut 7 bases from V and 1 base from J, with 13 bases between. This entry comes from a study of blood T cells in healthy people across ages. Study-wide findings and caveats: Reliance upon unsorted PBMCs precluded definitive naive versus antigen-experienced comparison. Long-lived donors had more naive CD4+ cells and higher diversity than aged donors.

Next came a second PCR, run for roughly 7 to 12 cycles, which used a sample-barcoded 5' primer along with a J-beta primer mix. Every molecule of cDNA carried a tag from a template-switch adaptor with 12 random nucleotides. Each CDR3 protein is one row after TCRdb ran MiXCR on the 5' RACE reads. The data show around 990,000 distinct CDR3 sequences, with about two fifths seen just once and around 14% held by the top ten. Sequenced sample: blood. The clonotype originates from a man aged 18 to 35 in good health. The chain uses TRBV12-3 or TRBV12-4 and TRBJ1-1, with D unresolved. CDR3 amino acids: CASTPGHKNTEAFF. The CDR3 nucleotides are TGTGCCAGCACTCCTGGGCATAAGAACACTGAAGCTTTCTTT.